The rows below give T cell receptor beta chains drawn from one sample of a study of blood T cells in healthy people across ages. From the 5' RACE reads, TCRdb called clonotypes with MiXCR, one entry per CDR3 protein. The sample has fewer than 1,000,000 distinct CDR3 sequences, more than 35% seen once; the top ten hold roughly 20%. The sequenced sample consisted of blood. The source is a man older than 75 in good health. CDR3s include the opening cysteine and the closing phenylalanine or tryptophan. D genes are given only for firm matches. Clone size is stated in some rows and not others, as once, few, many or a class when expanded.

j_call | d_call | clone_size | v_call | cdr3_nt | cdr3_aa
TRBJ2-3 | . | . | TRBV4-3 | TGCGCCAGCAGCCATCCCAGGGGTGGGCCGTTCACAGATACGCAGTATTTT | CASSHPRGGPFTDTQYF
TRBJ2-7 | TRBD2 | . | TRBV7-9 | TGTGCCAGCAGTAATGTGGCGGGAGACTACAATGAGCAGTACTTC | CASSNVAGDYNEQYF
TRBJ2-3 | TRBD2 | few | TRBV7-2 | TGTGCCAGCAGCTCGGGACTAGCGAGCACAGATACGCAGTATTTT | CASSSGLASTDTQYF
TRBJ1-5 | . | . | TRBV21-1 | TGTGCCACGGATTGTCGGACGGAGGTAGTTGGCAATCAGCCCCAGCATTTT | CATDCRTEVVGNQPQHF
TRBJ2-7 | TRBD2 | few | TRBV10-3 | TGTGCCATCGGGGAGGGGAGCTCCTACGAGCAGTACTTC | CAIGEGSSYEQYF
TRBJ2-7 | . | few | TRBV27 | TGTGCCAGCAGTTATAGAGTAGCCGGGGCCTACGAGCAGTACTTC | CASSYRVAGAYEQYF
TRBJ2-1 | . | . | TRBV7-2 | TGTGCCAGCAGCTTAGGCTGGGGGCAGGAGTTCTTC | CASSLGWGQEFF
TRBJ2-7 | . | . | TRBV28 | TGTGCCAGCAGGCGATTCGAGGACAGTTCCTACGAGCAGTACTTC | CASRRFEDSSYEQYF
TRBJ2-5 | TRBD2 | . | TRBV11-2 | TGTGCCAGCAGCTCCTCCCGGCCGGGGGGTCAAGAGACCCAGTACTTC | CASSSSRPGGQETQYF
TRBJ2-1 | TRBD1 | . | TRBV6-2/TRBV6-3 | TGTGCCAGCAGTATCCGACAGGGGGGAAGGAATGAGCAGTTCTTC | CASSIRQGGRNEQFF
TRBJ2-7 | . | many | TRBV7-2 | TGTGCCAGCAGCTCCCACGGGGCGGGACAGTCCTACGAGCAGTACTTC | CASSSHGAGQSYEQYF
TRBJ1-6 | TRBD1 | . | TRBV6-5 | TGTGCCAGCAGCTGGGGACAGGGGTACGGGTTGTCCCTCCACTTT | CASSWGQGYGLSLHF
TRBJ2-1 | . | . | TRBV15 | TGTGCCACCAGCAGAGATCGGGGGACGGACAATGAGCAGTTCTTC | CATSRDRGTDNEQFF
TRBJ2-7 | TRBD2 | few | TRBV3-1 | TGTGCCAGCAGCCAAGATATGAGCGGGAGAACATCTGAGCAGTACTTC | CASSQDMSGRTSEQYF
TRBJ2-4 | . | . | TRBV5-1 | TGCGCCAGCAGCTTGGGCAGGGTTATTAAAGGAAACATTCAGTACTTC | CASSLGRVIKGNIQYF
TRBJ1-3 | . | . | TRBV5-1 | TGCGCCAGCAGCTTGGGGGGCGCCGGGACACCATATTTT | CASSLGGAGTPYF
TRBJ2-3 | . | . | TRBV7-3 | TGTGCCAGCAGGGCAGCGGGTGCTACAGATACGCAGTATTTT | CASRAAGATDTQYF
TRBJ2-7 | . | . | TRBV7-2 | TGTGCCTCCAGCCCCGGGTTCTTGCGGGGCGAGCAGTACTTC | CASSPGFLRGEQYF
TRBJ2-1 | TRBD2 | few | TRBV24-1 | TGTGCCACCAGTGACCCGGGACTAGCGGGCCAAGGCAATGAGCAGTTCTTC | CATSDPGLAGQGNEQFF
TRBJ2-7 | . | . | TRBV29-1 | TGCAGCGTTGTCGTTGGGAACCGAGAACAGTACTTC | CSVVVGNREQYF
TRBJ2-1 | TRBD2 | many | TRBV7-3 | TGTGCCAGCAGCTTAGCGGGAGGGCCTAATGAGCAGTTCTTC | CASSLAGGPNEQFF
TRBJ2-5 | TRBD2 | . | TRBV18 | TGTGCCAGCTCACCCCGGACTAGCGGATGGGGAGAGACCCAGTACTTC | CASSPRTSGWGETQYF
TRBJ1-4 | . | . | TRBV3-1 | TGTGCCAGCAGCCATGATCGACAGGCCACAACTAATGAAAAACTGTTTTTT | CASSHDRQATTNEKLFF
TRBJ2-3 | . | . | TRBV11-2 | TGTGCCAGCAGCACTCAGGGGGGTTCGTTGGATACGCAGTATTTT | CASSTQGGSLDTQYF
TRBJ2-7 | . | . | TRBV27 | TGTGCCGATGAGTGGGACTACGAGCAGTACTTC | CADEWDYEQYF
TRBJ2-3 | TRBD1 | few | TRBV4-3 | TGCGCCAGCAGCCAAGATGTCTCTTGGGGACAGCCACAGCTCACAGATACGCAGTATTTT | CASSQDVSWGQPQLTDTQYF
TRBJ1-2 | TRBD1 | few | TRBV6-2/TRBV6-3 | TGTGCCAGCAGGCCTACAGGGGGCGCCCACTATGGCTACACCTTC | CASRPTGGAHYGYTF
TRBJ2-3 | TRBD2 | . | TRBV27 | TGTGCCAGCCCAACAGCCGGGACTAGCGGGGGGGCAGATACGCAGTATTTT | CASPTAGTSGGADTQYF
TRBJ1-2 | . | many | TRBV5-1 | TGCGCCAGCAGCCCGGCTAGGACAAATAGCTATGGCTACACCTTC | CASSPARTNSYGYTF
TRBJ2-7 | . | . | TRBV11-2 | TGTGCCAGCAGCTTAGACGTTTTGAGATCCTACGAGCAGTACTTC | CASSLDVLRSYEQYF
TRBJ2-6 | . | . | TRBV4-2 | TGTGCCAGCAGCCAAGAGCCAGTGCAGAGGACTGGGGCCAACGTCCTGACTTTC | CASSQEPVQRTGANVLTF
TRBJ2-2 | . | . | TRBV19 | TGTGCCAGTAGTGTTGATCAGAGTCACGCGGGCGGGGAGCTGTTTTTT | CASSVDQSHAGGELFF
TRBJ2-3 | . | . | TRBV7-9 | TGCGCCAGCAGCTTAAACAGACCAGGTACGCAGTATTTT | CASSLNRPGTQYF
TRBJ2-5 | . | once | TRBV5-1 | TGCGCCAGCAGCTTGACCTTGGGCACCGAACGGGAGACCCAGTACTTC | CASSLTLGTERETQYF
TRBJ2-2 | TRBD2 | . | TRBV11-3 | TGTGCCAGCAGCTTAGGAGCGGGAGTGGCCGGGGAGCTGTTTTTT | CASSLGAGVAGELFF
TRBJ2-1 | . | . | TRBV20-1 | TGCAGTGCTGGACAGAGGACTAGTCCCATGCTGATTGAGCAGTTCTTC | CSAGQRTSPMLIEQFF
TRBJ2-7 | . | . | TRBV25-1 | TGTGCCAGCAGTGAATCCAAGATTTCCTCGTACGAGCAGTACTTC | CASSESKISSYEQYF
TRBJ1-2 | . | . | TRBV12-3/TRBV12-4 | TGTGCCAGCAGTTCGAACAGGAACTATGGCTACACCTTC | CASSSNRNYGYTF
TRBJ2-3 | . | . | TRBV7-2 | TGTGCCAGCAGCCCCGGGGACTCTCCAGATACGCAGTATTTT | CASSPGDSPDTQYF
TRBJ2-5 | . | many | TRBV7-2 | TGTGCCAGCAGCTTTTCCGGGTATAGAGGGGAGACCCAGTACTTC | CASSFSGYRGETQYF
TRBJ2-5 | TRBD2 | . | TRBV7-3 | TGTGCCAGCAGCCCTAGCGGTACAGGAGAGACCCAGTACTTC | CASSPSGTGETQYF
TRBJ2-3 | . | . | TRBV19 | TGTGCCAGTAGTCCGGGACTCCCAGATACGCAGTATTTT | CASSPGLPDTQYF
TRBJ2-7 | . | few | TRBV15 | TGTGCCACCAGCAGATCCAGAACCTACGAGCAGTACTTC | CATSRSRTYEQYF
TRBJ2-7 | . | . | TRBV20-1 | TGCAGTGCTAGCCCGCAAGTAAGCTCCTACGAGCAGTACTTC | CSASPQVSSYEQYF
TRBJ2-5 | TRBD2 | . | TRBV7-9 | TGTGCCAGCAGCTTGACTAGCGGGGGGGCCAAAGTAAGAGAGACCCAGTACTTC | CASSLTSGGAKVRETQYF
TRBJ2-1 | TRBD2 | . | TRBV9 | TGTGCCAGCAGCCCCCGAGCGGGAGGGTCGCACAATGAGCAGTTCTTC | CASSPRAGGSHNEQFF
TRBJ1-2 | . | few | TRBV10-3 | TGTGCCATCAGTGAGGCGCGAACCCCCTATGGCTACACCTTC | CAISEARTPYGYTF
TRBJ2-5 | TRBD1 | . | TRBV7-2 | TGTGCCAGCAGCCTACAGACAGGGGCCAAGGATGAGCAGTACTTC | CASSLQTGAKDEQYF
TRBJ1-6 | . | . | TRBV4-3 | TGCGCCAGCAGCCAAGATCTTCAGGCCCTCGGCACACCCCTCCACTTT | CASSQDLQALGTPLHF
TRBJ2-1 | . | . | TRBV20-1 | TGCAGTGCTACACCCCCGAAGCGGGACAGTGTACTAGAGCAGTTCTTC | CSATPPKRDSVLEQFF
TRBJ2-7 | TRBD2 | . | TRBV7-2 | TGTGCCAGCAGCTTAGCAGGGACTAGCGGGATCTCCTACGGGCAGTACTTC | CASSLAGTSGISYGQYF
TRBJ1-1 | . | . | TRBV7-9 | TGTGCCAGCAGCTCCTACAGGGAGGACACTGAAGCTTTCTTT | CASSSYREDTEAFF
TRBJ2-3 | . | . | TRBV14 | TGTGCCAGCAGCCCGTACCCTAGCCCAGATACGCAGTATTTT | CASSPYPSPDTQYF
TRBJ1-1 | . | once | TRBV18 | TGTGCCAGCTCACCAGTCTTGAACACTGAAGCTTTCTTT | CASSPVLNTEAFF
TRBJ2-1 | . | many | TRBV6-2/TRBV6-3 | TGTGCCAGCAGCCCGGAATATGAGATCGTAAATGAGCAGTTCTTC | CASSPEYEIVNEQFF